This is a list of T cell receptor beta chains from one sample in a study of blood T cell repertoires in COVID-19. Method: immunoSEQ multiplex PCR; TCRdb's copy keeps in-frame clones and lacks some. The sample shows around 260,000 clones, 86% of them seen only once. Input material: peripheral blood. Receptors were obtained from a man younger than 35 with active or convalescent COVID-19. Each CDR3 is given with its conserved first and last residue. The order of the fields is CDR3 DNA, CDR3 protein, clone size, D gene, J gene, V gene. The D gene is left open where the match is weak. Clone size appears in some rows only: once, few, many, or a class for an expanded clone.

TGTGCCAGCAGCTTTGGGTCCGGGACAGCGAACACTGAAGCTTTCTTT | CASSFGSGTANTEAFF | few | TRBD1 | TRBJ1-1 | TRBV13
TGTGCCAGCCGGGACACCAATCAGCCCCAGCATTTT | CASRDTNQPQHF | once | . | TRBJ1-5 | TRBV6-5
TGCGCCAGCAGCTTCCGTGAAATGGGAGACCTAGGCTACACCTTC | CASSFREMGDLGYTF | . | . | TRBJ1-2 | TRBV5-1
TGTGCCACCCTGAGCGGGGGATCCTACAATGAGCAGTTCTTC | CATLSGGSYNEQFF | . | TRBD2 | TRBJ2-1 | TRBV7-9
TGTGCCAGCATGAGGCGGGAGTCGCAGTTCTTC | CASMRRESQFF | . | TRBD2 | TRBJ2-1 | TRBV6-5
TGTGCCAGCAGCCCCGGGACAGTTTCACCCCTCCACTTT | CASSPGTVSPLHF | . | TRBD1 | TRBJ1-6 | TRBV7-3
TGCAGCGTTGAAGACCCAGGGATAGTTGGCACTGAAGCTTTCTTT | CSVEDPGIVGTEAFF | . | . | TRBJ1-1 | TRBV29-1
TGCGCCAGCAGCCAAGAAAGGACAGCTAATGAAAAACTGTTTTTT | CASSQERTANEKLFF | . | . | TRBJ1-4 | TRBV4-1
TGTGCCAGTAGTCAGGGGTCCGGGGGGAGCACAGATACGCAGTATTTT | CASSQGSGGSTDTQYF | . | . | TRBJ2-3 | TRBV19
TGTGCCAGCAGCTTTGGACAGCCCTCCTACGAGCAGTACTTC | CASSFGQPSYEQYF | . | . | TRBJ2-7 | TRBV5-6
TGTGCCTGGAGTAGAGAATTTAACTATGGCTACACCTTC | CAWSREFNYGYTF | . | . | TRBJ1-2 | TRBV30
TGCAGCGTTGAAGCTATCACTTACAATGAGCAGTTCTTC | CSVEAITYNEQFF | . | . | TRBJ2-1 | TRBV29-1
TGTGCCAGCAGTTTTCAGGGGTCCGATACGCAGTATTTT | CASSFQGSDTQYF | once | . | TRBJ2-3 | TRBV5-6
TGTGCCATCAGTGAGAGAGAACGGGGTCAGCCCCAGCATTTT | CAISERERGQPQHF | once | . | TRBJ1-5 | TRBV10-3
TGTGCCAGCAGTCAGTCCACAACTAATGAAAAACTGTTTTTT | CASSQSTTNEKLFF | . | . | TRBJ1-4 | TRBV3-1/TRBV3-2
TGTGCCATCAGCCAATGGCCGAAGGGGGCATCCTACGAGCAGTACTTC | CAISQWPKGASYEQYF | . | TRBD1 | TRBJ2-7 | TRBV10-3
TGTGCCAGCAGATCCACCGGGAGGGGTACCTACAATGAGCAGTTCTTC | CASRSTGRGTYNEQFF | . | TRBD2 | TRBJ2-1 | TRBV5-4
TGTGCCAGCAACTTAGGACAGGGCTCTGGAAACACCATATATTTT | CASNLGQGSGNTIYF | . | TRBD1 | TRBJ1-3 | TRBV11-3
TGTGCCAGCGCGGCCTCTCGGGGGGGCCGGGAGACCCAGTACTTC | CASAASRGGRETQYF | . | TRBD2 | TRBJ2-5 | TRBV28
TGTGCCAGCAGCTTCCGAAAAGCGGGAGAGCAGTTCTTC | CASSFRKAGEQFF | . | TRBD2 | TRBJ2-1 | TRBV7-2
TGTGCCAGCAGTTCTCCCGACCCCGGGATTTCACCCCTCCACTTT | CASSSPDPGISPLHF | . | . | TRBJ1-6 | TRBV28
TGTGCCGCCGGAGGTCCCCCGGATACGCAGTATTTT | CAAGGPPDTQYF | . | . | TRBJ2-3 | TRBV24-1
TGCAGCACCTACGCCAATGAGCAGTTCTTC | CSTYANEQFF | . | . | TRBJ2-1 | TRBV29-1
TGTGCCAGTAGTCCCGAGACAGGGCGCTATGGCTACACCTTC | CASSPETGRYGYTF | . | TRBD1 | TRBJ1-2 | TRBV19
TGTGCCAGCAGCTCCCTAAGAGCGGGCGAGCAGTTCTTC | CASSSLRAGEQFF | once | . | TRBJ2-1 | TRBV11-2
TGTGCCAGCAGCCCACGGGGGGGCTACGAGCAGTACTTC | CASSPRGGYEQYF | . | TRBD2 | TRBJ2-7 | TRBV3-1/TRBV3-2
TGTGCCACCAGTGACCAGTGGTTTCTCAATGAGCAGTTCTTC | CATSDQWFLNEQFF | . | . | TRBJ2-1 | TRBV24-1